The 18 T cell receptor beta chains given below trace back to one sample, sequenced in a study of CD8 T cells in ankylosing spondylitis. Whole-study results and caveats: Characteristic, it appeared, of ankylosing spondylitis blood was a TCR beta motif of eight highly homologous variants.

TCRdb fed the 5' RACE reads into MiXCR, producing one record per CDR3 protein. This sample yields 650,000 to 800,000 distinct CDR3 sequences, of which over 15% are seen a single time; over 15% belongs to the top ten. Their specific antigens are unknown. The sample was blood, either unsorted or a sorted T cell fraction (not recorded which). The receptors here all came from a male donor with ankylosing spondylitis.

This clonotype was counted a few times. The chain links TRBV29-1 to TRBJ2-7; D might be TRBD2 (6 bases). The CDR3 is 13 amino acids. Trimming shortened V by 7 bases and J by 3 bases, and 16 bases separated the two germline ends. Germline assignment: CDR1 SQVTM and CDR2 ANQGSEA. The CDR3 coding sequence is TGCAGCGCGCGTAGCGGATCCAGCTACGAGCAGTACTTC. Protein sequence: CSARSGSSYEQYF.

This clonotype was counted only a few times. This chain connects TRBV12-3 or TRBV12-4 to TRBJ2-4; tentatively, D is TRBD1 or TRBD2 (5 bases each). This CDR3 has 15 residues. V was clipped by 5 bases and J by 3 bases, with 14 bases between them. The CDR3 reads CASSVRGEGKNIQYF. CDR3 nucleotides: TGTGCCAGCAGTGTGCGAGGGGAAGGCAAAAACATTCAGTACTTC.

This clonotype occurred a few times. The chain combines TRBV28 with TRBJ2-5; TRBD2 might be the D (6 bases). Trimming shortened V by 3 bases and J by 4 bases, and 15 bases separated the two germline ends. The CDR3 runs 15 residues. CDR1 MDHEN and CDR2 SYDVKM come from the germline V gene. The CDR3 coding sequence is TGTGCCAGCAGTTTTGTGGAGGGCCCCATAGAGACCCAGTACTTC. This codes for CASSFVEGPIETQYF.

The table lists this clonotype with a few counts. The V call is TRBV15, the J call TRBJ1-1; no definite D call. CDR3 size: 13 residues. The germline CDR1 and CDR2 sequences are LNHNV and YYDKDF (reference sequence). Trimming took off 0 bases at V and 5 bases at J, with 7 bases between the two ends. CDR3 region: CATSRDLGTEAFF. CDR3 in DNA: TGTGCCACCAGCAGAGATCTGGGGACTGAAGCTTTCTTT.

This clonotype was found a few times. This chain links TRBV12-3 or TRBV12-4 with TRBJ2-2; 9 nucleotides match TRBD1. With 6 bases clipped from V and 6 bases from J, the junction kept 8 bases outside the gene matches. The CDR3 runs to 15 residues. The DNA of the CDR3 is TGTGCCAGCAGGACGGGACAGGGTTCTTCCGGGGAGCTGTTTTTT. This translates into CASRTGQGSSGELFF.

This rearrangement joins TRBV29-1 to TRBJ1-1; 7 nucleotides align to TRBD1. The V and J ends lost 4 bases and 0 bases, in that order; junction bases with no gene match: 8. Germline V gives CDR1 SQVTM, CDR2 ANQGSEA. The CDR3 has 15 residues. CDR3 protein: CSVVERGRVNTEAFF. CDR3 DNA sequence: TGCAGCGTTGTTGAAAGGGGGCGCGTGAACACTGAAGCTTTCTTT.

This clonotype has just a few counts. V and J are TRBV29-1 and TRBJ2-7; the match to TRBD1 covers 8 bases. After removal of 5 bases from V and 5 bases from J, the junction contained 8 bases not matched to a gene. Germline V gives CDR1 SQVTM, CDR2 ANQGSEA. This CDR3 has 13 residues. The CDR3 loop is CSVFSSDRDEQYF. Here the CDR3 DNA reads TGCAGCGTTTTTTCGTCGGACAGGGACGAGCAGTACTTC.

The V gene is TRBV4-1, the J gene TRBJ2-7; 7 bases match TRBD1. The CDR3 is made up of 16 amino acids. V dropped 1 base and J dropped 1; count of bases not matched to a gene: 7. Germline CDR1 and CDR2: MGHRA and YSYEKL. CDR3 residues: CASSQGLGGRSYEQYF. The CDR3 nucleotides are TGCGCCAGCAGCCAAGGGCTAGGGGGCCGTTCCTACGAGCAGTACTTC.

This clonotype has only a few counts. The rearrangement uses TRBV9 and TRBJ2-3, with 15 bases fitting TRBD2. CDR3 length: 16 amino acids. J gave up 6 bases and V 2 bases, and 4 bases lay outside the gene matches. Germline values: CDR1 SGDLS, CDR2 YYNGEE. CDR3 loop: CASSVTGTSGGDTQYF. The CDR3 nucleotides are TGTGCCAGCAGCGTCACCGGGACTAGCGGGGGGGATACGCAGTATTTT.

This clonotype was observed a handful of times. CDR3: CASSQDPPGRATDTQYF. CDR3 sequence (DNA): TGCGCCAGCAGCCAAGATCCGCCGGGCAGGGCTACAGATACGCAGTATTTT. The chain recombines TRBV4-1 with TRBJ2-3; D possibly corresponds to TRBD1 (5 bases). V was pared by 0 bases and J by 3 bases, with 16 bases between. CDR3 length equals 17 residues. Germline CDR1 MGHRA, CDR2 YSYEKL.

This clonotype was observed a handful of times. J is TRBJ2-7 and V is TRBV2, with 12 bases fitting TRBD2. V dropped 4 bases and J dropped 0; count of bases not matched to a gene: 16. Germline CDR1 SNHLY, CDR2 FYNNEI. CDR3 length: 20 amino acids. The CDR3 spells CASSGGGRGLAGIASYEQYF. CDR3 DNA sequence: TGTGCCAGCAGTGGTGGAGGTCGTGGACTAGCGGGGATCGCCTCCTACGAGCAGTACTTC. Full variable domain (remainder filled in from reference TRBV2 and TRBJ2-7): EPEVTQTPSHQVTQMGQEVILRCVPISNHLYFYWYRQILGQKVEFLVSFYNNEISEKSEIFDDQFSVERPDGSNFTLKIRSTKLEDSAMYFCASSGGGRGLAGIASYEQYFGPGTRLTVT.

This clonotype was seen more than once but under ten times. The gene calls are TRBV29-1 and TRBJ2-1, with D perhaps TRBD2 (5 bases). The V and J ends lost 4 bases and 12 bases respectively, with 13 bases between them. The CDR3 consists of 11 residues. The V gene's germline CDR1 is SQVTM and CDR2 ANQGSEA. The CDR3: CSVALDEGQFF. As DNA, the CDR3 is TGCAGCGTTGCCCTTGACGAGGGGCAGTTCTTC.

This clonotype has ten or more counts. V gene TRBV12-3 or TRBV12-4 combines with J gene TRBJ2-7; D is ambiguous. The CDR3 consists of 13 residues. V lost 6 bases and J lost 0, with 9 bases in between. The CDR3 sequence is CASSADTSYEQYF. The CDR3, as DNA: TGTGCCAGCAGCGCAGACACCTCCTACGAGCAGTACTTC.

This clonotype was counted a few times. The V and J genes are TRBV12-3 or TRBV12-4 and TRBJ1-5, with TRBD1 identical over 9 bases. Trimming cost V 4 bases and J 6 bases; bases outside gene matches: 1. The CDR3 is 13 residues long. The CDR3 loop reads CASSWDRVQPQHF. The CDR3 DNA reads TGTGCCAGCAGTTGGGACAGGGTTCAGCCCCAGCATTTT.

V is TRBV7-2 and J is TRBJ2-5; 9 bases agree with TRBD1. CDR3 size: 16 residues. J was trimmed by 3 bases and V by 4 bases; bases with no gene match: 9. Germline V gives CDR1 SGHTA, CDR2 FQGNSA. The CDR3 is CASSYQQGAGEETQYF. As DNA, the CDR3 is TGTGCCAGCAGCTACCAACAGGGGGCGGGGGAAGAGACCCAGTACTTC.

This clonotype appeared many times. The rearrangement uses TRBV2 and TRBJ2-4, with D uncertain. The CDR3 covers 12 residues. CDR1 and CDR2 from the germline V gene are SNHLY and FYNNEI. The V end lost 6 bases, the J end lost 14 bases, and 17 bases lay between the germline ends. The CDR3, as DNA: TGTGCCAGCAGCCCGGAAGGTATGACGGAGTACTTC. Encoded protein: CASSPEGMTEYF.

This clonotype was counted a few times. CDR3 residues: CASSLVAAQWLGYTF. DNA of the CDR3: TGTGCCAGCAGCCTGGTGGCGGCGCAGTGGTTGGGCTACACCTTC. The gene calls are TRBV5-6 and TRBJ1-2; D is uncertain. Germline CDR1 reads SGHDT; CDR2 reads YYEEEE. This CDR3 region has 15 residues. The ends were cut back, 4 bases at V and 8 bases at J, with 21 bases in the middle.

About this clonotype itself: A much more abundant neighbour one base away suggests this may be a read error. The J gene is TRBJ2-7, the V gene TRBV12-3 or TRBV12-4; D unclear. This CDR3 is 14 amino acids long. The CDR3 nucleotides are TGTGCCAGCAGTTCTGACGGAAGTGTCTACGAGGAGTACTTC. Residues: CASSSDGSVYEEYF.